This entry concerns a single T cell receptor (beta chain). Its antigen is not yet known. No qualities accompany the bases; no much larger clone lies one base away. These data originate in a study of T cells in localized non-small cell lung cancer (TCRdb year 2020). In the study overall: The study analyzed T cell repertoires of hundreds of early-stage NSCLC patients, comparing tumors and uninvolved tumor-adjacent lungs. NSCLC patients had a mean age of approximately 72 years, and around 140 were male and about a hundred female. The cohort comprised roughly 230 treatment-naïve NSCLC patients with resected, localized lung tumors.

At diagnosis, peripheral blood, uninvolved tumor-adjacent lung and tumor were collected and stored as a combination of fresh-frozen and FFPE material. Points the paper makes about the study in general: Multi-region tumor sequencing was not performed, so intratumor heterogeneity could not be excluded. Of the top 100 tumor clones, a median of approximately 60 were detected in paired uninvolved adjacent lung; 28 were also among that lung's top 100. Uninvolved tumor-adjacent lung showed the highest T cell clonality, higher than tumor, which suggests more focused antigenic responses in the adjacent lung. Since the design was exploratory, TCR variables were selected using unadjusted p-values with no false-discovery rate correction. Higher T cell density in blood was associated with longer overall survival, whereas higher clonality in adjacent lung was associated with shorter survival.

The immunoSEQ Assay was used to sequence TCR beta CDR3 regions from DNA. Turning to the authors' computational methods: To compute T cell density, TCR beta template counts were normalized to usable DNA, which was estimated by amplifying housekeeping genes. The preseqR package was used to estimate richness by extrapolating to 400,000 templates for PBMC samples and to 120,000 templates for tissue samples. Clonality was defined by subtracting Pielou's evenness from one. Tissue-enriched TCRs were identified through differential abundance testing performed on productive amino-acid clonotypes, with a minimum total count of 5 and an alpha of 0.1. The Jaccard Index and the Morisita Overlap Index were used to quantify repertoire overlap between compartments. GLIPH grouped TCR beta CDR3s together with public tetramer-defined viral CDR3s, and a viral motif had to include at least three viral sequences and show V-gene enrichment. TCRdb mirrors the immuneACCESS table, restricted to in-frame sequences. Some clones are absent from its copies; in checked studies, under half trace to an unresolved V gene, and the reason for the others is unknown. D and trimming were read from the DNA, whereas the V and J calls and clone size are those reported in that table. This sample lists 4,000 to 5,000 clones; less than 35% were detected once. Around 4.9% of the sample comes from the top ten.

The germline V gene sets CDR1 to MDHEN and CDR2 to SYDVKM. Including the terminal cysteine and phenylalanine, the CDR3 comprises 14 residues. Of all the DNA, just the CDR3 is kept, 42 bases in frame from base 1. Here V drops 3 bases and J drops 5 bases, and the junction holds 4 bases not matched to any gene. The sequence was collected from a man aged 35 to 70 with stage II lung adenocarcinoma. The sequenced sample was lung tumor tissue, obtained before any cancer treatment. The chain employs TRBV28 and TRBJ2-5; TRBD1 fits 9 bases in the junction. The CDR3 amino acid sequence is: CASSFGTGTETQYF. The sequenced DNA is TGTGCCAGCAGTTTTGGGACAGGGACGGAGACCCAGTACTTC.